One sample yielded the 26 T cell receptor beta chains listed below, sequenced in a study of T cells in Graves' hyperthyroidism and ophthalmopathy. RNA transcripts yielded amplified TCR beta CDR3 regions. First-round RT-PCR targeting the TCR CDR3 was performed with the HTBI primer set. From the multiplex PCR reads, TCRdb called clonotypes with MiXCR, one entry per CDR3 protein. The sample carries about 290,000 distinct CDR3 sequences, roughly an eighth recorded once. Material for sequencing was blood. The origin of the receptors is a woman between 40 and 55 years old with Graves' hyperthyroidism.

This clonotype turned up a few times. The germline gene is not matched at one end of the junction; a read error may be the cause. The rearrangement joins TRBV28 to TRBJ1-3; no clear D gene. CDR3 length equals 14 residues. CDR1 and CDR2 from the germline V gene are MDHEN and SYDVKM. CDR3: CASSLRHPGNTMYF. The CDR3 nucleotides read TGTGCCAGCAGTTTAAGGCACCCTGGAAACACCATGTATTTT. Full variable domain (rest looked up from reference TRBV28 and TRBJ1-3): DVKVTQSSRYLVKRTGEKVFLECVQDMDHENMFWYRQDPGLGLRLIYFSYDVKMKEKGDIPEGYSVSREKKERFSLILESASTNQTSMYLCASSLRHPGNTMYFGEGSWLTVV.

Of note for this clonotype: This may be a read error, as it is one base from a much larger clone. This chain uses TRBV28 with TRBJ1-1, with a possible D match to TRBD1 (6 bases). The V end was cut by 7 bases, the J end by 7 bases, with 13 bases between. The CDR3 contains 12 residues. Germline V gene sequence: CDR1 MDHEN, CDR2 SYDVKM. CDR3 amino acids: CASTLGGGEAFF. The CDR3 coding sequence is TGTGCCAGCACCTTAGGAGGGGGTGAAGCTTTCTTT.

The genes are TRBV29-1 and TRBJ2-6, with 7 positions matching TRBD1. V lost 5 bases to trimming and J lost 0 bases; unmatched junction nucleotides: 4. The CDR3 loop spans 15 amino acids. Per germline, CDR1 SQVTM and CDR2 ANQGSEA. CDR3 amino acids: CSVQTGSSGANVLTF. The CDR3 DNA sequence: TGCAGCGTTCAGACAGGGAGCTCTGGGGCCAACGTCCTGACTTTC.

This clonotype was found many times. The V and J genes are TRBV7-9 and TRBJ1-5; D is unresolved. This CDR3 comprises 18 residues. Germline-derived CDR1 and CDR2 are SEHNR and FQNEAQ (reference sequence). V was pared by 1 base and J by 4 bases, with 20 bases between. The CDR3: CASSLVRHWADSNQPQHF. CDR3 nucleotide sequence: TGTGCCAGCAGCTTAGTACGCCACTGGGCAGACTCGAATCAGCCCCAGCATTTT. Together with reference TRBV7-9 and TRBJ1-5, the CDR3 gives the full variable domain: DTGVSQNPRHKITKRGQNVTFRCDPISEHNRLYWYRQTLGQGPEFLTYFQNEAQLEKSRLLSDRFSAERPKGSFSTLEIQRTEQGDSAMYLCASSLVRHWADSNQPQHFGDGTRLSIL.

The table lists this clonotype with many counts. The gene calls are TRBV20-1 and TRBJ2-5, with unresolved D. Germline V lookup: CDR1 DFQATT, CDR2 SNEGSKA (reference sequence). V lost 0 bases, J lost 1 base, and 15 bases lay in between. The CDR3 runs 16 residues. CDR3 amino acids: CSARDHTRGPQETQYF. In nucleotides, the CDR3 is TGCAGTGCTAGAGATCATACTCGAGGACCCCAAGAGACCCAGTACTTC.

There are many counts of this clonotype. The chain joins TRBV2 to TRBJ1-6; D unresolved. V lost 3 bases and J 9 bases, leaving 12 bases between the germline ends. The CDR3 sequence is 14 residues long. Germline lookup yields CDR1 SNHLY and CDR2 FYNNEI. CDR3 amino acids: CASSDEGEVSPLHF. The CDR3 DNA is TGTGCCAGCAGTGATGAGGGTGAGGTTTCACCCCTCCACTTT.

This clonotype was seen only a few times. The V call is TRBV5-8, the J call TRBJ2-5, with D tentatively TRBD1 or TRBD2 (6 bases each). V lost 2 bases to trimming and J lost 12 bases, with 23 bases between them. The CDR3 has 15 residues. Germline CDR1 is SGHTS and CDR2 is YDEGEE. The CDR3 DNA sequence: TGTGCCAGCAGCTTAGGGTGGGGGCGGGACGAAGCGGAGTACTTC. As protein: CASSLGWGRDEAEYF.

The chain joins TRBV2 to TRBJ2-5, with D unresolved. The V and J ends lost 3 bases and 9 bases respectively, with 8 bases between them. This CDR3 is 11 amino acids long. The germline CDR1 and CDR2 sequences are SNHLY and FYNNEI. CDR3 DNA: TGTGCCAGCAGTGAGCAGGAAGCCCAGTACTTC. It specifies CASSEQEAQYF.

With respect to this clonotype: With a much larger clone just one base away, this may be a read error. The CDR3 loop is CTVLAGVSEQYF. CDR3 sequence (DNA): TGCACCGTTCTAGCGGGAGTGAGTGAGCAGTACTTC. The rearrangement links TRBV29-1 to TRBJ2-7; 10 nucleotides match TRBD2. Germline V CDR1 and CDR2: SQVTM, ANQGSEA. The CDR3 length is 12 residues.

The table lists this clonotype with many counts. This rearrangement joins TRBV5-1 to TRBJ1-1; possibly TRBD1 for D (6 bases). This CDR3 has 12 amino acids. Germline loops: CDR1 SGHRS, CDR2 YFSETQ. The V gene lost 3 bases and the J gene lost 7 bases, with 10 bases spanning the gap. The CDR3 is CASSSSTGEAFF. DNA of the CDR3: TGCGCCAGCAGCTCGTCGACAGGTGAAGCTTTCTTT.

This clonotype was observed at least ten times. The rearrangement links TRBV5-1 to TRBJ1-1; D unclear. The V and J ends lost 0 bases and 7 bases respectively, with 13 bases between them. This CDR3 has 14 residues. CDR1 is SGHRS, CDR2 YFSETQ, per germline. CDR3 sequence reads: CASSLVRPALEAFF. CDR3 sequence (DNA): TGCGCCAGCAGCTTGGTTCGACCGGCCCTTGAAGCTTTCTTT. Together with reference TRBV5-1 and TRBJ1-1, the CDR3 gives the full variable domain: KAGVTQTPRYLIKTRGQQVTLSCSPISGHRSVSWYQQTPGQGLQFLFEYFSETQRNKGNFPGRFSGRQFSNSRSEMNVSTLELGDSALYLCASSLVRPALEAFFGQGTRLTVV.

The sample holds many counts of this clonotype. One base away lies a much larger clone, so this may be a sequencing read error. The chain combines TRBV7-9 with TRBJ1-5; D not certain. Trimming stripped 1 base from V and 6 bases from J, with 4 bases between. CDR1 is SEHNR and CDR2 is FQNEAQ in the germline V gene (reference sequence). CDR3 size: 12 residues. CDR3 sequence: CASSLDGQPQHF. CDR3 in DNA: TGTGCCAGCAGCTTAGATGGTCAGCCCCAGCATTTT.

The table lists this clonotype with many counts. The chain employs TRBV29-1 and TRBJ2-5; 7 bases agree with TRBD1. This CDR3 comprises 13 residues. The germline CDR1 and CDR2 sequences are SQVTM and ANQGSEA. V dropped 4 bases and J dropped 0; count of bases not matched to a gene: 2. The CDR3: CSVGQGYQETQYF. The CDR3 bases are TGCAGCGTTGGACAGGGCTACCAAGAGACCCAGTACTTC.

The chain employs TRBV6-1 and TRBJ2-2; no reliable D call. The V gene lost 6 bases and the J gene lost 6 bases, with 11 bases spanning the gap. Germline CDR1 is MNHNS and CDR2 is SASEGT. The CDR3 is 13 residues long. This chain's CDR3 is CASSPYASGELFF. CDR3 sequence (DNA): TGTGCCAGCAGCCCCTACGCCTCCGGGGAGCTGTTTTTT.

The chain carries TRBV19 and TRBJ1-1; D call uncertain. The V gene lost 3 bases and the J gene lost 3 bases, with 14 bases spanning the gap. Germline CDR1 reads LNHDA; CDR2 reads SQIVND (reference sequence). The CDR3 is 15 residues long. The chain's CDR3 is CASSMDGWADTEAFF. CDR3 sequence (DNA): TGTGCCAGTAGTATGGACGGGTGGGCCGACACTGAAGCTTTCTTT.

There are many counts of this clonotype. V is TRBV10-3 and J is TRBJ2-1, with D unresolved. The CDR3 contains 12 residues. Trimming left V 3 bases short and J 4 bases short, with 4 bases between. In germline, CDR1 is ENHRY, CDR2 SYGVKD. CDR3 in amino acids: CAISDGYNEQFF. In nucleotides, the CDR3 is TGTGCCATCAGTGACGGGTACAATGAGCAGTTCTTC.

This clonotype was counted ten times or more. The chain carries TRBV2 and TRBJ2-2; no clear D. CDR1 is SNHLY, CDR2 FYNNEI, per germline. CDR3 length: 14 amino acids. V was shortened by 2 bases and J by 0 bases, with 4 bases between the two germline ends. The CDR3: CASSESPNTGELFF. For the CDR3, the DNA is TGTGCCAGCAGTGAAAGTCCGAACACCGGGGAGCTGTTTTTT. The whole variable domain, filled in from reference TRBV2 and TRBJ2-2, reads EPEVTQTPSHQVTQMGQEVILRCVPISNHLYFYWYRQILGQKVEFLVSFYNNEISEKSEIFDDQFSVERPDGSNFTLKIRSTKLEDSAMYFCASSESPNTGELFFGEGSRLTVL.

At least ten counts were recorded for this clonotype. CDR3 DNA sequence: TGTGCCAGCAGCTCGCTCCCTAGCGGGAGAGTAGATACGCAGTATTTT. Protein: CASSSLPSGRVDTQYF. This chain joins TRBV7-2 and TRBJ2-3; 10 nucleotides line up with TRBD2. The CDR3 is 16 residues long. CDR1 and CDR2 from the germline V gene are SGHTA and FQGNSA. Trimming cost V 4 bases and J 5 bases; bases outside gene matches: 9.

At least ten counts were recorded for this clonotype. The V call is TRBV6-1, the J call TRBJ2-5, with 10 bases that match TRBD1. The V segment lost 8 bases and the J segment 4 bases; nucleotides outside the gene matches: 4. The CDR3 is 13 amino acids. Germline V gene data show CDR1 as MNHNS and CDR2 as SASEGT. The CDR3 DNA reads TGTGCCAGCGGGACAGGGGAAACAGAGACCCAGTACTTC. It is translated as CASGTGETETQYF.

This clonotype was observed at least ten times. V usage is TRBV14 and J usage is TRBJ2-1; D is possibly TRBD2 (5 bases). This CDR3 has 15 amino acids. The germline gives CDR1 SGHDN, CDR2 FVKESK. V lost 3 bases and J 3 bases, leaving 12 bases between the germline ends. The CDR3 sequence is CASSHRSEHYNEQFF. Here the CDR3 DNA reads TGTGCCAGCAGCCATCGTAGCGAACACTACAATGAGCAGTTCTTC.

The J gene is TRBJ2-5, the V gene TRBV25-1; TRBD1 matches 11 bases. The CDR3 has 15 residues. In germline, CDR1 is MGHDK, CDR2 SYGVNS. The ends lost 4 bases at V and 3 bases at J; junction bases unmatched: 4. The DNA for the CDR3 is TGTGCCAGCAGTGGGTGGGACAGGGGGAAAGAGACCCAGTACTTC. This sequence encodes CASSGWDRGKETQYF.

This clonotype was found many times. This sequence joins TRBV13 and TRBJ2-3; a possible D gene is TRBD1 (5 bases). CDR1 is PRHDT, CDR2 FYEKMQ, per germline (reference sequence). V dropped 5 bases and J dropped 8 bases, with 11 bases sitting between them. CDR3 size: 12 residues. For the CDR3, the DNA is TGTGCCAGCAGCCTCCCCCAGGGTACGCAGTATTTT. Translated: CASSLPQGTQYF.

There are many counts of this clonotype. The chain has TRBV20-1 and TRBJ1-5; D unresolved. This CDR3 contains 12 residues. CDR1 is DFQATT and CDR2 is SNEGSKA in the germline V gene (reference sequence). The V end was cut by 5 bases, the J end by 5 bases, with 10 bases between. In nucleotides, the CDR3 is TGCAGTGCTTCGGACGGCGATCAGCCCCAGCATTTT. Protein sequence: CSASDGDQPQHF.

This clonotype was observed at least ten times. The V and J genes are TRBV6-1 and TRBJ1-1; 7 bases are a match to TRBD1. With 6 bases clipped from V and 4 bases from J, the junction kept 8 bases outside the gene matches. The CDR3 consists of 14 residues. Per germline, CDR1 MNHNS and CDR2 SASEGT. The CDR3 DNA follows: TGTGCCAGCAGCCACAGGGGTGGGGGCACTGAAGCTTTCTTT. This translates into CASSHRGGGTEAFF.

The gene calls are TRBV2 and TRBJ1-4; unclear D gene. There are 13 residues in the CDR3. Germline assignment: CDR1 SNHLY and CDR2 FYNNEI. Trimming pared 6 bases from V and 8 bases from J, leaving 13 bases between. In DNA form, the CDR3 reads TGTGCCAGCAGAAAGGGTTTACGGGAAAAACTGTTTTTT. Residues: CASRKGLREKLFF. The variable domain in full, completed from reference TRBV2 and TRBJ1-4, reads EPEVTQTPSHQVTQMGQEVILRCVPISNHLYFYWYRQILGQKVEFLVSFYNNEISEKSEIFDDQFSVERPDGSNFTLKIRSTKLEDSAMYFCASRKGLREKLFFGSGTQLSVL.

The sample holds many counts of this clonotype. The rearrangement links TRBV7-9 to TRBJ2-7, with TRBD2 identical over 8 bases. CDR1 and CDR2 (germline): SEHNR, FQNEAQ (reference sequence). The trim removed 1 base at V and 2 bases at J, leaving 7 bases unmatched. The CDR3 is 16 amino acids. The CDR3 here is CASSLGVAGRPYEQYF. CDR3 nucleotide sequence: TGTGCCAGCAGCTTAGGGGTAGCGGGAAGACCCTACGAGCAGTACTTC.